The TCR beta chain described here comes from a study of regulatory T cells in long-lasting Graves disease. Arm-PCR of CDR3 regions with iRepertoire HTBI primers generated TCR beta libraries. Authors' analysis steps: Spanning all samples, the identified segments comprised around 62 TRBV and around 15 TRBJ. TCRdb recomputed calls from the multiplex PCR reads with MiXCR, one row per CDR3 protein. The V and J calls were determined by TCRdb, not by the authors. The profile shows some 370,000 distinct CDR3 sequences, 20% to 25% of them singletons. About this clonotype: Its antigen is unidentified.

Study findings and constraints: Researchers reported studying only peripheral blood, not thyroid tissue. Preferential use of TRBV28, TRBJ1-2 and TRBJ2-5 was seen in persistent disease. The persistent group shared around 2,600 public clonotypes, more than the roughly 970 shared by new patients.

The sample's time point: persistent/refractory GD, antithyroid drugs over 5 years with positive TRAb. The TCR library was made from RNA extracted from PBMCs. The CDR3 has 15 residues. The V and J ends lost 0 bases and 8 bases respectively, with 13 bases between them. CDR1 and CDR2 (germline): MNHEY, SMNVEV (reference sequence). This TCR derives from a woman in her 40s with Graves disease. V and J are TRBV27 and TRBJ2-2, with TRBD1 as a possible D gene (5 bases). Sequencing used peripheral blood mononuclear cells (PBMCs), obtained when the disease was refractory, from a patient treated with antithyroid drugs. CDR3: CASSLSVRGSGELFF. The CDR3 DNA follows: TGTGCCAGCAGTTTATCGGTTAGGGGTTCGGGGGAGCTGTTTTTT.